This TCR beta chain was identified in a study of blood T cell repertoires in COVID-19. The wider study: Acute and convalescent COVID-19 samples came from the United States, Italy and Spain.

The authors' processing: Estimation of nucleated cell counts was performed using reference gene primer amplification. The protocol was immunoSEQ multiplex PCR, while the TCRdb copy is restricted to in-frame clones and leaves out a portion. V and J calls plus clone size are reproduced from that table; the DNA served to infer D and trimming. The data contain 430,000 or so clones, roughly 90% of them singletons. It was during active infection that Seattle patients were enrolled and then longitudinally followed. The sequencing sample was made of peripheral blood. The receptor comes from a man aged 18 to 30 with COVID-19, enrolled during active disease.

In DNA, the CDR3 is TGCAGCGTGGGACAGGGGGCGGGCCGCTACGAGCAGTACTTC. Translating it yields CSVGQGAGRYEQYF. This chain connects TRBV29-1 to TRBJ2-7, with 12 positions matching TRBD1. The germline gives CDR1 SQVTM, CDR2 ANQGSEA. Trimming removed 6 bases from V and 3 bases from J; junction bases left unmatched: 6. The CDR3 has 14 amino acids.